Each of the 9 T cell receptor beta chains below was sequenced from the same sample in a study of blood T cell repertoires in COVID-19 (dated by TCRdb to about 2020). The library was built by means of the immunoSEQ multiplex PCR assay. This is the immuneACCESS table as TCRdb keeps it, with only in-frame sequences that have V and J called. A part of the clones is gone; compared with another copy, unresolved V genes explain less than half, and the rest is unexplained. The sample records more than 100,000 clones, almost 90% of which are singletons. Jointly, the top ten make up around 3.5% of the sample. Input material: peripheral blood. Receptor source: a human donor in a cohort sampled during active COVID-19.

This sequence joins TRBV9 and TRBJ1-6; possible D gene TRBD1, 6 bases. V shed 4 bases and J shed 6 bases, with 14 bases lying between them. CDR3 length: 15 amino acids. Germline V gene data show CDR1 as SGDLS and CDR2 as YYNGEE. This CDR3 is CASSPYRDSNSPLHF. In nucleotides, the CDR3 is TGTGCCAGCAGCCCATACAGGGATAGTAATTCACCCCTCCACTTT.

This chain connects TRBV5-1 to TRBJ1-6; TRBD1 agrees at 12 bases. The CDR3 runs 16 residues. V gave up 3 bases and J gave up 8 bases; unmatched junction bases: 6. Germline V CDR1 and CDR2: SGHRS, YFSETQ. DNA of the CDR3: TGCGCCAGCAGCTGGGGACAGGGGGCTTCGGATTCACCCCTCCACTTT. This translates into CASSWGQGASDSPLHF.

This clone was detected a few times. The chain uses TRBV7-2 and TRBJ2-7, with 10 nucleotides matching TRBD2. The CDR3 is made up of 16 amino acids. V was pared by 5 bases and J by 3 bases, with 10 bases of the junction left unmatched. Per germline, CDR1 SGHTA and CDR2 FQGNSA. For the CDR3, the DNA is TGTGCCAGCAGCCCCGGTAGCGGGAGGTCGCGCTACGAGCAGTACTTC. Protein product: CASSPGSGRSRYEQYF. Full variable domain (missing parts from reference TRBV7-2 and TRBJ2-7): GAGVSQSPSNKVTEKGKDVELRCDPISGHTALYWYRQSLGQGLEFLIYFQGNSAPDKSGLPSDRFSAERTGGSVSTLTIQRTQQEDSAVYLCASSPGSGRSRYEQYFGPGTRLTVT.

V gene TRBV28 combines with J gene TRBJ2-7; TRBD2 aligns across 8 bases. The CDR3 is 15 amino acids. Germline lookup yields CDR1 MDHEN and CDR2 SYDVKM. Trimming removed 3 bases from V and 0 bases from J; junction bases left unmatched: 4. CDR3 amino acids: CASSLGGRRSYEQYF. The CDR3 DNA sequence: TGTGCCAGCAGTTTGGGCGGGAGGCGCTCCTACGAGCAGTACTTC.

The rearrangement uses TRBV7-8 and TRBJ2-6, with D maybe TRBD1 (5 bases). CDR1 and CDR2 (germline): SGHVS, FQNEAQ. V was trimmed by 1 base and J by 2 bases, leaving 12 bases between them. There are 17 residues in the CDR3. CDR3 nucleotide sequence: TGTGCCAGCAGCTTAGTCAGGACACAGCCTGGGGCCAACGTCCTGACTTTC. Translation: CASSLVRTQPGANVLTF.

A single count supports this clone. J is TRBJ2-7 and V is TRBV10-1, with D possibly matching TRBD1 (6 bases). The V gene lost 2 bases and the J gene lost 3 bases, with 20 bases spanning the gap. Germline CDR1 and CDR2: WNHNN and SYGVQD (reference sequence). The CDR3 covers 17 residues. The CDR3 is CASSEDRGQLGGYEQYF. CDR3 nucleotides: TGCGCCAGCAGTGAGGATAGAGGACAGCTTGGCGGCTACGAGCAGTACTTC.

The chain employs TRBV6-6 and TRBJ2-7, with D possibly TRBD2 on 5 matching bases. V lost 5 bases and J lost 2, with 7 bases in between. Germline CDR1 is MNHNY and CDR2 is SVGAGI (reference sequence). CDR3 length: 12 residues. The CDR3, as DNA: TGTGCCAGCAGTCCGCGGGCCTACGAGCAGTACTTC. Its protein is CASSPRAYEQYF.

The chain joins TRBV18 to TRBJ1-5, with 8 bases identical to TRBD1. With 3 bases clipped from V and 3 bases from J, the junction kept 10 bases outside the gene matches. The CDR3 extends over 17 amino acids. Germline V gene sequence: CDR1 KGHSH, CDR2 LQKENI. CDR3 bases: TGTGCCAGCTCACCGGACAGGGTTCAATTGTCCAATCAGCCCCAGCATTTT. Translating it yields CASSPDRVQLSNQPQHF.

V is TRBV19 and J is TRBJ2-5, with 8 bases fitting TRBD1. The V gene end was trimmed by 3 bases and the J gene end by 5 bases; junction bases not matched to a gene: 5. The germline CDR1 and CDR2 sequences are LNHDA and SQIVND (reference sequence). CDR3 length: 14 amino acids. The CDR3 DNA reads as TGTGCCAGTAGTATCCAGGGGGCCCGGGAGACCCAGTACTTC. The encoded protein is CASSIQGARETQYF.